This T cell receptor beta chain was observed in a study of blood T cell repertoires in COVID-19 (TCRdb year 2020). About the full investigation: Samples covering the acute and convalescent phases of COVID-19 were provided by collaborators in the United States, Italy and Spain. A freely available public database, intended as a resource for researchers studying the immune response to SARS-CoV-2, is where the repertoires were released. Where available, HLA class I and class II types were taken from metadata supplied by the sample provider and were not determined by assay-based typing. Subjects who had been exposed to COVID-19, were actively infected with it, or had recovered from it provided the deeply sampled blood TCRbeta repertoires that made up the dataset. The material from the prospective study consisted of cDNA or gDNA derived from T cells, B-cell-depleted T cells, or PBMCs. Samples were obtained from the ongoing ImmuneRACE study (first 160 participants) and from 1,000 to 1,500 subjects provided by 6 global collaborators. Sample metadata almost always included a de-identified subject ID, COVID-19 status, age in years and sex.

Collaborating institutions collected whole blood in K2EDTA tubes following their own protocols. Collaborator samples were shipped for TCRbeta analysis as frozen whole blood, isolated PBMCs, or DNA extracted from either sample type. Measured from the cysteine to the phenylalanine, the CDR3 is 15 residues long. Of all the DNA, just the CDR3 is kept, 45 bases in frame from base 1. The junction shows trimming of 1 base on V and 9 bases on J, and the gene matches do not reach 6 bases of it. CDR1 and CDR2 are drawn from the germline V gene: KGHSH, LQKENI. Concerning this clone: The target of this receptor is not known. There are no base qualities to consult, and no much larger clone falls within one base.

The research as a whole found: The quantity of clinical and demographic metadata differed by source and by participant and was supplied without curation.

TCRbeta CDR3 regions were amplified from genomic DNA by means of the immunoSEQ Assay, a bias-controlled multiplex PCR. The source study handled its data this way. Within the assay, amplification of reference gene primers was used to estimate how many nucleated cells each sample contained. To quantify the absolute abundance of each unique TCRbeta CDR3 rearrangement, sequence reads were collapsed and filtered. Productive Simpson clonality was computed per sample as the square root of Simpson's diversity index over productive rearrangements. Entries here come from immuneACCESS through TCRdb and include only in-frame sequences with V and J called. Some clones fail to appear in such tables; in the studies checked, an unresolved V gene covers under half of the shortfall, and the cause of the remainder is unknown. V and J calls and clone size follow that table, whereas D and trimming were derived from the DNA. The sample contains about 160,000 clones, more than 90% of them found a single time. Approximately 0.5% of the sample goes to the ten largest clones.

The sequence derives from a man in his fifties with acute or convalescent COVID-19. Sequences were obtained from peripheral blood. The rearranged chain carries TRBV18 and TRBJ1-6; 7 bases in the junction line up with TRBD1. The CDR3 in this case is CASSPQGAISSPLHF. The DNA is as follows: TGTGCCAGCTCACCACAGGGGGCGATAAGTTCACCCCTCCACTTT.